Listed below are T cell receptor beta chains from one sample, sequenced in a study of vaccination and CD4 T cells after COVID-19. In TCRdb, the PCR reads were re-called with MiXCR into one record per CDR3 protein. The data show under 30,000 distinct CDR3 sequences, roughly 68% seen once. Antigen specificity for these receptors is unknown. Source: CD4+ T cells from blood, cultured in vitro, taken after SARS-CoV-2 vaccination. The receptors were gathered from a human donor who received a COVID-19 vaccine. The CDR3 runs from the conserved cysteine through the conserved F or W. The D gene is left open where the match is weak. Some rows mark clone size as missing; the rest say once, few, many or name a class of expanded clone.

J gene: TRBJ1-1; V gene: TRBV19; D gene: TRBD1; clone size: NA; CDR3 DNA: TGTGATGGGACAGGGAACACTGAAGCTTTCTTT; CDR3 protein: CDGTGNTEAFF
J gene: TRBJ2-7; V gene: TRBV12-3/TRBV12-4; D gene: NA; clone size: NA; CDR3 DNA: TGTGCCAGCAGCCAAGGGGGGACAAGCTCCTACGAGCAGTACTTC; CDR3 protein: CASSQGGTSSYEQYF
J gene: TRBJ1-6; V gene: TRBV6-5; D gene: NA; clone size: NA; CDR3 DNA: TGTGCCAGCAGTTTAAAAAATAATTCACCCCTCCACTTT; CDR3 protein: CASSLKNNSPLHF
J gene: TRBJ2-3; V gene: TRBV12-3/TRBV12-4; D gene: NA; clone size: few; CDR3 DNA: TGTGCCAGCATTTTAGGGGGGGGGAACACAGATACGCAGTATTTT; CDR3 protein: CASILGGGNTDTQYF
J gene: TRBJ1-4; V gene: TRBV20-1; D gene: TRBD1; clone size: NA; CDR3 DNA: TGCAGTGCGGACACAGGGGGAACTAATGAAAAACTGTTTTTT; CDR3 protein: CSADTGGTNEKLFF
J gene: TRBJ2-3; V gene: TRBV10-3; D gene: NA; clone size: NA; CDR3 DNA: TGTGCCATCAGTGAGATAGCGACAGATACGCAGTATTTT; CDR3 protein: CAISEIATDTQYF
J gene: TRBJ1-3; V gene: TRBV20-1; D gene: TRBD1; clone size: NA; CDR3 DNA: TGCAGCGCGGCAGACCAGGGGGAGGGAAACACCATATATTTT; CDR3 protein: CSAADQGEGNTIYF
J gene: TRBJ2-1; V gene: TRBV20-1; D gene: NA; clone size: NA; CDR3 DNA: TGCAGTGCCGCCTACAATGAGCAGTTCTTC; CDR3 protein: CSAAYNEQFF
J gene: TRBJ1-2; V gene: TRBV6-1; D gene: NA; clone size: few; CDR3 DNA: TGTGCCAGCATCGACGGGGGGCAGGCCGGTGGCTACACCTTC; CDR3 protein: CASIDGGQAGGYTF
J gene: TRBJ1-2; V gene: TRBV10-3; D gene: NA; clone size: NA; CDR3 DNA: TGTGCCATCAGTGAGCCAGACTATGGCTACACCTTC; CDR3 protein: CAISEPDYGYTF
J gene: TRBJ2-5; V gene: TRBV7-6; D gene: TRBD2; clone size: NA; CDR3 DNA: TGTGCCAGCAGCTCCGGACTAGCGGAAGAGACCCAGTACTTC; CDR3 protein: CASSSGLAEETQYF
J gene: TRBJ1-2; V gene: TRBV10-3; D gene: TRBD1; clone size: NA; CDR3 DNA: TGTGCCATCAGCCCTGCGACAGGGGGCTACACCTTC; CDR3 protein: CAISPATGGYTF
J gene: TRBJ2-7; V gene: TRBV2; D gene: TRBD1; clone size: once; CDR3 DNA: TGTGCCAGCCAGAGGGACAGGGGCGAGCAGTACTTC; CDR3 protein: CASQRDRGEQYF
J gene: TRBJ1-2; V gene: TRBV10-3; D gene: NA; clone size: few; CDR3 DNA: TGTGCCATCAGTGGAGGGGACTATGGCTACACCTTC; CDR3 protein: CAISGGDYGYTF
J gene: TRBJ1-2; V gene: TRBV6-1; D gene: NA; clone size: few; CDR3 DNA: TGTGCCAGCAGGCCGGGACGGAACTATGGCTACACCTTC; CDR3 protein: CASRPGRNYGYTF
J gene: TRBJ1-2; V gene: TRBV6-5; D gene: NA; clone size: NA; CDR3 DNA: TGTGCCAGCAGTTACGACCGGACAGCAGGCTACACCTTC; CDR3 protein: CASSYDRTAGYTF
J gene: TRBJ1-1; V gene: TRBV11-3; D gene: NA; clone size: NA; CDR3 DNA: TGTGCCAGCAGCTTTAGGTGGGGGGGAAACACTGAAGCTTTCTTT; CDR3 protein: CASSFRWGGNTEAFF
J gene: TRBJ1-6; V gene: TRBV30; D gene: TRBD1; clone size: NA; CDR3 DNA: TGTGCCTGGAGTGTACAGGGGCAATCACCCCTCCACTTT; CDR3 protein: CAWSVQGQSPLHF
J gene: TRBJ1-5; V gene: TRBV4-2; D gene: NA; clone size: once; CDR3 DNA: TGTGCCAGCAGCCAAGGGGCAGGGCCCGACCAGCCCCAGCATTTT; CDR3 protein: CASSQGAGPDQPQHF
J gene: TRBJ2-5; V gene: TRBV5-4; D gene: NA; clone size: NA; CDR3 DNA: TGTGCCAGCAGCTCCTCGGCTGGCCGTGTCGAGACCCAGTACTTC; CDR3 protein: CASSSSAGRVETQYF
J gene: TRBJ1-2; V gene: TRBV14; D gene: NA; clone size: NA; CDR3 DNA: TGTGCCAGCAGCCAAGATATGTGGAGTGGCTACACCTTC; CDR3 protein: CASSQDMWSGYTF
J gene: TRBJ2-7; V gene: TRBV5-6; D gene: NA; clone size: NA; CDR3 DNA: TGTGCCAGCAGCTCAACGGACGGGTCAGGGGAGTACGAGCAGTACTTC; CDR3 protein: CASSSTDGSGEYEQYF
J gene: TRBJ2-2; V gene: TRBV7-3; D gene: TRBD1; clone size: NA; CDR3 DNA: TGTGCCAGCAGCTTATCCCTACCGGGACAGTACACCGGGGAGCTGTTTTTT; CDR3 protein: CASSLSLPGQYTGELFF
J gene: TRBJ2-5; V gene: TRBV20-1; D gene: TRBD2; clone size: NA; CDR3 DNA: TGCAGTGCTAGAGGTCGGGGGGGCCTCGAGACCCAGTACTTC; CDR3 protein: CSARGRGGLETQYF
J gene: TRBJ2-5; V gene: TRBV20-1; D gene: NA; clone size: NA; CDR3 DNA: TGCAGTGCTAGAGATCTAGGATCAGAGACCCAGTACTTC; CDR3 protein: CSARDLGSETQYF
J gene: TRBJ2-3; V gene: TRBV30; D gene: TRBD1; clone size: NA; CDR3 DNA: TGTGCCTGGGATGCGACAGGGATGGGCCCAGATACGCAGTATTTT; CDR3 protein: CAWDATGMGPDTQYF
J gene: TRBJ2-3; V gene: TRBV19; D gene: NA; clone size: NA; CDR3 DNA: TGTGCCAGCCAGATTGGGGTGGATAGCGCAGATACGCAGTATTTT; CDR3 protein: CASQIGVDSADTQYF
J gene: TRBJ2-5; V gene: TRBV27; D gene: TRBD1; clone size: NA; CDR3 DNA: TGTGCCACCTCGACAGGGGTCCAAGAGACCCAGTACTTC; CDR3 protein: CATSTGVQETQYF
J gene: TRBJ1-2; V gene: TRBV28; D gene: TRBD1; clone size: NA; CDR3 DNA: TGTGCCAGCACTAGACAGGGGTTGAATGGCTACACCTTC; CDR3 protein: CASTRQGLNGYTF
J gene: TRBJ2-7; V gene: TRBV20-1; D gene: TRBD1; clone size: NA; CDR3 DNA: TGCAGTGCTAGAGACCTCCACCGCAGGGGGATAGGGGAAACCTACGAGCAGTACTTC; CDR3 protein: CSARDLHRRGIGETYEQYF
J gene: TRBJ1-5; V gene: TRBV12-3/TRBV12-4; D gene: NA; clone size: NA; CDR3 DNA: TGTGCCAGCAGTTTTTGGGTGGGACAGCCCCAGCATTTT; CDR3 protein: CASSFWVGQPQHF
J gene: TRBJ2-5; V gene: TRBV2; D gene: TRBD2; clone size: NA; CDR3 DNA: TGTGCCAGCAACGGACTAGACGAGACCCAGTACTTC; CDR3 protein: CASNGLDETQYF
J gene: TRBJ1-3; V gene: TRBV10-3; D gene: NA; clone size: NA; CDR3 DNA: TGTGCCATCACCCCCGCCGGGAGCTCTGGAAACACCATATATTTT; CDR3 protein: CAITPAGSSGNTIYF
J gene: TRBJ1-2; V gene: TRBV7-6; D gene: NA; clone size: few; CDR3 DNA: TGTGCCAGCAGCGGCACGGGGTCGCGGGGCTACACCTTC; CDR3 protein: CASSGTGSRGYTF
J gene: TRBJ2-3; V gene: TRBV5-8; D gene: NA; clone size: NA; CDR3 DNA: TGTGCCAGCAGCTTGGACAGGGCAGATACGCAGTATTTT; CDR3 protein: CASSLDRADTQYF
J gene: TRBJ1-2; V gene: TRBV19; D gene: TRBD1; clone size: NA; CDR3 DNA: TGTGCCAGTAGTCCCTACCCCGGGACAGGGGAAGGCTACACCTTC; CDR3 protein: CASSPYPGTGEGYTF
J gene: TRBJ2-7; V gene: TRBV6-1; D gene: TRBD2; clone size: NA; CDR3 DNA: TGTGCCAGCTCCCGACTAGCAAAAGTCTACGAGCAGTACTTC; CDR3 protein: CASSRLAKVYEQYF
J gene: TRBJ1-6; V gene: TRBV6-1; D gene: NA; clone size: NA; CDR3 DNA: TGTGCCAGCAGTCTTTCGATAGGGGAGGACTCACCCCTCCACTTT; CDR3 protein: CASSLSIGEDSPLHF
J gene: TRBJ1-4; V gene: TRBV20-1; D gene: TRBD1; clone size: NA; CDR3 DNA: TGCAGTGCTAGAGGAGGACAGGATGTTGTGGAAAAACTGTTTTTT; CDR3 protein: CSARGGQDVVEKLFF
J gene: TRBJ1-2; V gene: TRBV12-3/TRBV12-4; D gene: NA; clone size: NA; CDR3 DNA: TGTGCCAGCAGTAGGACGGTCTATGGCTACACCTTC; CDR3 protein: CASSRTVYGYTF
J gene: TRBJ2-3; V gene: TRBV11-3; D gene: NA; clone size: NA; CDR3 DNA: TGTGCCAGCAGCGCGGGGCGCACAGATACGCAGTATTTT; CDR3 protein: CASSAGRTDTQYF
J gene: TRBJ1-1; V gene: TRBV7-9; D gene: NA; clone size: few; CDR3 DNA: TGTGCCAGCAGCTTTAGTGACACTGAAGCTTTCTTT; CDR3 protein: CASSFSDTEAFF
J gene: TRBJ1-5; V gene: TRBV5-1; D gene: NA; clone size: NA; CDR3 DNA: TGCGCCAGCAGCTCAGACAGTAACCCGGGTCAGCCCCAGCATTTT; CDR3 protein: CASSSDSNPGQPQHF
J gene: TRBJ1-5; V gene: TRBV11-3; D gene: NA; clone size: NA; CDR3 DNA: TGTGCCAGCAGCTTAGGGAACCAGCCCCAGCATTTT; CDR3 protein: CASSLGNQPQHF
J gene: TRBJ1-2; V gene: TRBV10-3; D gene: TRBD1; clone size: NA; CDR3 DNA: TGTGCCATCAGCACGGGACAGGGTAGGGACTATGGCTACACCTTC; CDR3 protein: CAISTGQGRDYGYTF
J gene: TRBJ1-6; V gene: TRBV2; D gene: TRBD1; clone size: NA; CDR3 DNA: TGTGCCAGCAGCGGGACAGGGGCCTATAATTCACCCCTCCACTTT; CDR3 protein: CASSGTGAYNSPLHF
J gene: TRBJ1-6; V gene: TRBV7-8; D gene: TRBD1; clone size: few; CDR3 DNA: TGTGCCAGCAGCTTAGACCAGGGGGCAGGGTCACCCCTCCACTTT; CDR3 protein: CASSLDQGAGSPLHF
J gene: TRBJ1-5; V gene: TRBV28; D gene: NA; clone size: few; CDR3 DNA: TGTGCCAGCAGACAGGTCAGGGATCAGCCCCAGCATTTT; CDR3 protein: CASRQVRDQPQHF
J gene: TRBJ1-6; V gene: TRBV12-3/TRBV12-4; D gene: NA; clone size: NA; CDR3 DNA: TGTGCCAGCAGTTTTGTGTCCCCTACTTATAATTCACCCCTCCACTTT; CDR3 protein: CASSFVSPTYNSPLHF
J gene: TRBJ1-2; V gene: TRBV6-5; D gene: TRBD1; clone size: NA; CDR3 DNA: TGTGCCAGCAGTTACTCGTGGGACAGAGGCTATGGCTACACCTTC; CDR3 protein: CASSYSWDRGYGYTF
J gene: TRBJ2-1; V gene: TRBV4-2; D gene: NA; clone size: NA; CDR3 DNA: TGTGCCAGCAGCCAAGGCCCCGAAGACAGCTCCTACAATGAGCAGTTCTTC; CDR3 protein: CASSQGPEDSSYNEQFF
J gene: TRBJ1-6; V gene: TRBV20-1; D gene: NA; clone size: NA; CDR3 DNA: TGCAGTGCTAAACAAGGAGGGCAATCACCCCTCCACTTT; CDR3 protein: CSAKQGGQSPLHF
J gene: TRBJ1-2; V gene: TRBV21-1; D gene: NA; clone size: NA; CDR3 DNA: TGTGCCAGCAGCAAAGAACGCCAGAACTATGGCTACACCTTC; CDR3 protein: CASSKERQNYGYTF
J gene: TRBJ1-3; V gene: TRBV6-1; D gene: NA; clone size: NA; CDR3 DNA: TGTGCCAGCAGTGAAATGGACTCTGGAAACACCATATATTTT; CDR3 protein: CASSEMDSGNTIYF
J gene: TRBJ2-2; V gene: TRBV30; D gene: NA; clone size: NA; CDR3 DNA: TGTGCCTGGAGTGTAGGGGGGGATATCGGGGAGCTGTTTTTT; CDR3 protein: CAWSVGGDIGELFF
J gene: TRBJ1-1; V gene: TRBV10-3; D gene: TRBD1; clone size: NA; CDR3 DNA: TGTGCCACCAACAGGGGTGAGGCGATGAACACTGAAGCTTTCTTT; CDR3 protein: CATNRGEAMNTEAFF
J gene: TRBJ2-7; V gene: TRBV27; D gene: NA; clone size: once; CDR3 DNA: TGTGCCAGCAGTTTTACGGGGACCTACGAGCAGTACTTC; CDR3 protein: CASSFTGTYEQYF
J gene: TRBJ2-3; V gene: TRBV20-1; D gene: TRBD1; clone size: NA; CDR3 DNA: TGCAGTGCGGCGGACAGGGGGCTGTCGGATACGCAGTATTTT; CDR3 protein: CSAADRGLSDTQYF
J gene: TRBJ2-3; V gene: TRBV11-3; D gene: TRBD2; clone size: NA; CDR3 DNA: TGTGCCAGCAGCTTAGGGCAGCGGGGGCACACAGATACGCAGTATTTT; CDR3 protein: CASSLGQRGHTDTQYF
J gene: TRBJ2-5; V gene: TRBV11-1; D gene: TRBD2; clone size: NA; CDR3 DNA: TGTGCCAGCAGCTTGTCCACTAGCGGGAGTAAGGAGACCCAGTACTTC; CDR3 protein: CASSLSTSGSKETQYF